This T cell receptor (beta chain) was observed in a study of blood T cell repertoires in COVID-19 (dated by TCRdb to about 2020). Some background on the complete study: Samples covering the acute and convalescent phases of COVID-19 were provided by collaborators in the United States, Italy and Spain. The material from the prospective study consisted of cDNA or gDNA derived from T cells, B-cell-depleted T cells, or PBMCs. Subjects who had been exposed to COVID-19, were actively infected with it, or had recovered from it provided the deeply sampled blood TCRbeta repertoires that made up the dataset. The repertoires were made available in a free public database intended to serve as a resource for research on the immune response to SARS-CoV-2. Samples were obtained from the ongoing ImmuneRACE study (first 160 participants) and from some 1,200 subjects provided by 6 global collaborators. A de-identified subject ID, COVID-19 status, age in years and sex were almost always included in the sample metadata. Where HLA class I and class II types were available, the types were taken from metadata supplied by the sample provider, not from assay-based typing.

Results the study describes overall, beyond this receptor: The amount of clinical and demographic metadata varied by source and participant and was provided uncurated.

Note on this clone: There is no known antigen for this receptor. There are no base qualities to consult, and no much larger clone falls within one base.

The collaborating institutions used their own protocols to collect whole blood in K2EDTA tubes. Collaborator samples were shipped for TCRbeta analysis as frozen whole blood, isolated PBMCs, or DNA extracted from either sample type. Including the terminal cysteine and phenylalanine, the CDR3 comprises 13 residues. Kept here is only the CDR3 DNA, which spans 39 bases and is read in frame from base 1. In the germline V gene (reference sequence), CDR1 corresponds to LNHDA and CDR2 to SQIVND. Clipping removes 6 bases from V and 7 bases from J, with 8 as the unmatched junction base count. TCRbeta CDR3 regions were amplified from genomic DNA by means of the immunoSEQ Assay, a bias-controlled multiplex PCR. As for the authors' bioinformatics: The number of nucleated cells in each sample was estimated by amplification of reference gene primers within the assay. To quantify the absolute abundance of each unique TCRbeta CDR3 rearrangement, sequence reads were collapsed and filtered. Productive Simpson clonality was computed per sample as the square root of Simpson's diversity index over productive rearrangements. Sourced from immuneACCESS, this table was stored by TCRdb with only in-frame sequences that have V and J called. A share of the clones is absent; for the studies checked, an unresolved V gene accounts for under half, and the remainder has no known explanation. D and trimming were read from the DNA, whereas the V and J calls and clone size are those reported in that table. The sample table shows some 78,000 clones, and around nine tenths are seen once. The ten largest clones take up 4.9% of the sample.

The V and J segments used are TRBV19 and TRBJ1-2; 7 bases in the middle match TRBD1. This sequence was found in a man aged 50 to 59 with active or convalescent COVID-19. The sample taken for sequencing was peripheral blood. The nucleotide sequence reads as follows: TGTGCCAGTAGAGACAGGGCAGGGGTTGGCTACACCTTC. Translated, this gives CASRDRAGVGYTF.